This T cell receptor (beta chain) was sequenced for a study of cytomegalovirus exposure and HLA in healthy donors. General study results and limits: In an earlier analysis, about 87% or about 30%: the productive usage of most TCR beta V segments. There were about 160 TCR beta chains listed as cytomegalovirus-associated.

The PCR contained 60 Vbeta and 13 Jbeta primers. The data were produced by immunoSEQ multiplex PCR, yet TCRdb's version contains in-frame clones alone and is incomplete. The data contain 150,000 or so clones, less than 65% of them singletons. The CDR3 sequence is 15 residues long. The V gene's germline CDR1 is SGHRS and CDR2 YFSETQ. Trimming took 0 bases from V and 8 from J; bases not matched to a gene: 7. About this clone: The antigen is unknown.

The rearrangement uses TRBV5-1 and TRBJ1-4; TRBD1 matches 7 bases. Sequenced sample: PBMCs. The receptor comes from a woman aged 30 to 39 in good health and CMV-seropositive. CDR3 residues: CASSLGGTEIEKLFF. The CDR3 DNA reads TGCGCCAGCAGCTTGGGTGGGACAGAGATAGAAAAACTGTTTTTT. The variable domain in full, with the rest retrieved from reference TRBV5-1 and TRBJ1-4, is KAGVTQTPRYLIKTRGQQVTLSCSPISGHRSVSWYQQTPGQGLQFLFEYFSETQRNKGNFPGRFSGRQFSNSRSEMNVSTLELGDSALYLCASSLGGTEIEKLFFGSGTQLSVL.